The T cell receptor beta chain under discussion was sequenced for a study of naive and memory T cell subsets. Trimming removed 6 bases from V and 2 bases from J, with 14 bases in between. This CDR3 has 15 residues. Germline-derived CDR1 and CDR2 are MNHEY and SVGAGI. General study findings and limits: RNA-based TCR counts may shift with T cell activation and differentiation.

Four subsets defined by CD45RA and CD27 were sorted after CD3, CD4, CD8 and live/dead staining. In its sample, this clonotype was seen many times. Its antigen is currently unknown. An equimolar mix of two oligonucleotides served as the beta constant-region primer for TRBC1 and TRBC2. Four rounds of PCR amplified the ligated cDNA using nested alpha and beta constant-region primers plus SP2. A single record per CDR3 protein comes from TCRdb applying MiXCR to the UMI-ligation and nested PCR reads. Here the sample spans around 110,000 distinct CDR3 sequences, 36% being singletons. The source of this sequence is a human donor in good health. The chain joins TRBV6-5 to TRBJ2-1; a possible D gene is TRBD2 (6 bases). The specimen sequenced was central memory CD4+ T cells from blood. The CDR3 is CASSATGVPYNEQFF. CDR3 nucleotides: TGTGCCAGCAGCGCCACGGGGGTCCCCTACAATGAGCAGTTCTTC.